The 9 T cell receptor beta chains reported below all come from one sample, sequenced in a study of early T cells in non-severe SARS-CoV-2 infection. TCRdb re-called the 5' RACE reads with MiXCR, one entry per CDR3 protein. The sample carries tens of thousands of distinct CDR3 sequences, about 4.6% recorded once. Sequenced: whole blood. Receptors originate from an adult who was a healthcare worker with PCR-confirmed SARS-CoV-2 infection or an uninfected control (not recorded which).

This clonotype has more than one count but fewer than ten. The chain employs TRBV7-2 and TRBJ1-1, with unresolved D. The V end was cut by 0 bases, the J end by 3 bases, with 8 bases between. Per the germline V gene, CDR1 is SGHTA and CDR2 is FQGNSA. The CDR3 length is 14 residues. The CDR3, as DNA: TGTGCCAGCAGCTTAGCGCTAAGGGACACTGAAGCTTTCTTT. It codes for CASSLALRDTEAFF.

The gene calls are TRBV7-6 and TRBJ2-5; TRBD2 is a possible D gene (5 bases). The germline V gene encodes CDR1 SGHVS and CDR2 FNYEAQ. CDR3 length equals 14 residues. Trimming shortened V by 4 bases and J by 5 bases, and 14 bases separated the two germline ends. Written as DNA, the CDR3 is TGTGCCAGCAGCTCGGGCGCTTCGGGGGAGACCCAGTACTTC. Translating it yields CASSSGASGETQYF.

At least ten counts were recorded for this clonotype. The genes are TRBV6-1 and TRBJ1-2; D is perhaps TRBD1 (6 bases). Germline CDR1 MNHNS, CDR2 SASEGT. This CDR3 region has 13 residues. V was clipped by 6 bases and J by 4 bases, with 12 bases between them. This chain's CDR3 is CASSTMTGYGYTF. CDR3 DNA: TGTGCCAGCAGCACAATGACAGGCTATGGCTACACCTTC.

The V gene is TRBV18, the J gene TRBJ1-2; TRBD1 agrees at 8 bases. Germline lookup yields CDR1 KGHSH and CDR2 LQKENI. The CDR3 runs to 15 residues. V lost 4 bases to trimming and J lost 2 bases; unmatched junction nucleotides: 6. CDR3 protein: CASSLGDRGNYGYTF. The CDR3 DNA follows: TGTGCCAGCTCACTAGGAGACAGGGGCAACTATGGCTACACCTTC.

This clonotype was counted many times. The chain recombines TRBV29-1 with TRBJ2-5, with D maybe TRBD1 (5 bases). The CDR3 runs 11 residues. V lost 6 bases to trimming and J lost 5 bases, with 10 bases between them. Germline V gives CDR1 SQVTM, CDR2 ANQGSEA. This CDR3 reads CSVRAGETQYF. CDR3 nucleotides: TGCAGCGTAAGGGCAGGGGAGACCCAGTACTTC.

This clonotype occurred many times. The genes are TRBV7-6 and TRBJ1-2; 8 bases are a match to TRBD1. This CDR3 is 12 amino acids long. V shed 6 bases, J shed 7 bases, and the junction held 4 bases outside the gene matches. Germline assignment: CDR1 SGHVS and CDR2 FNYEAQ. The CDR3 is CASSQGASGYTF. In DNA form, the CDR3 reads TGTGCCAGCAGTCAGGGGGCTAGTGGCTACACCTTC.

The chain uses TRBV10-3 and TRBJ2-1; 7 bases align to TRBD2. The CDR3 covers 14 residues. The trim removed 8 bases at V and 4 bases at J, leaving 8 bases unmatched. Germline loops: CDR1 ENHRY, CDR2 SYGVKD. CDR3 DNA: TGTGCCATCTGGGGGGGTCTGGCATACAATGAGCAGTTCTTC. This codes for CAIWGGLAYNEQFF.

The sample holds many counts of this clonotype. This CDR3 reads CASSPNAGVPGYTF. CDR3 nucleotides: TGTGCCAGCAGTCCCAACGCCGGAGTCCCTGGCTACACCTTC. The gene calls are TRBV27 and TRBJ1-2; no clear D gene. V was cut by 5 bases and J by 7 bases, with 17 bases left in between. The CDR3 has 14 residues. Germline V gene lookup returns CDR1 MNHEY and CDR2 SMNVEV (reference sequence).

This clonotype was seen a few times. This chain joins TRBV12-3 or TRBV12-4 and TRBJ1-1, with D perhaps matching TRBD1 (6 bases). The CDR3 has 14 residues. Trimming pared 7 bases from V and 9 bases from J, leaving 21 bases between. This CDR3 is CASTGSGAGAKAFF. DNA for the CDR3: TGTGCCAGCACCGGCTCAGGAGCAGGGGCCAAAGCTTTCTTT.